The T cell receptor (beta chain) under discussion was sequenced for a study of T-cell memory formation after mild COVID-19. At the level of the study: Across donors, TCR clusters were largely donor specific. General study points: Clones contracting day 15 to 85 were balanced CD4/CD8; later expanders leaned CD4+. In pre-infection memory, a portion of responding clones appeared, which suggested that cross-reactive memory joined.

This clonotype has only a few counts. Its matching antigen is unknown. Germline V CDR1 and CDR2: SQVTM, ANQGSEA. V was clipped by 4 bases and J by 1 base, with 19 bases between them. This CDR3 has 16 residues. In TCRdb, the 5' RACE reads were re-called with MiXCR into one record per CDR3 protein. This sample yields about 400,000 distinct CDR3 sequences, of which roughly 26% are seen a single time; 7% to 9.5% belongs to the top ten. The receptor was derived from an adult woman who had mild COVID-19 (a few samples of this study predate the infection). Cell type and time point are not known. Input material: PBMCs or a T cell subset sorted from them (not recorded which). The chain has TRBV29-1 and TRBJ1-1; D unresolved. The CDR3 protein is CSVVIGIFFENTEAFF. The CDR3 DNA reads as TGCAGCGTTGTTATCGGGATCTTCTTTGAGAACACTGAAGCTTTCTTT.